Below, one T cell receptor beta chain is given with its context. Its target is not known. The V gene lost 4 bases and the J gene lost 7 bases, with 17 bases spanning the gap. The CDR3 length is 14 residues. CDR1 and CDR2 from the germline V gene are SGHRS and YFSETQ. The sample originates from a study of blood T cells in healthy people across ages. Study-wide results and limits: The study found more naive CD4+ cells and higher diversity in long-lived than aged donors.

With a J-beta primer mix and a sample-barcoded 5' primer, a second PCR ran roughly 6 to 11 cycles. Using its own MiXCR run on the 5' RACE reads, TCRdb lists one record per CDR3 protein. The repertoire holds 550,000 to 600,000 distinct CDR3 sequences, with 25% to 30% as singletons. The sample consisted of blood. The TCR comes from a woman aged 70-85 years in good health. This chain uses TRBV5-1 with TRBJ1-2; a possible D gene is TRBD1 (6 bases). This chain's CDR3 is CASSGDTGYAGYTF. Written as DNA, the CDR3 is TGCGCCAGCAGCGGAGACACAGGGTACGCTGGCTACACCTTC.